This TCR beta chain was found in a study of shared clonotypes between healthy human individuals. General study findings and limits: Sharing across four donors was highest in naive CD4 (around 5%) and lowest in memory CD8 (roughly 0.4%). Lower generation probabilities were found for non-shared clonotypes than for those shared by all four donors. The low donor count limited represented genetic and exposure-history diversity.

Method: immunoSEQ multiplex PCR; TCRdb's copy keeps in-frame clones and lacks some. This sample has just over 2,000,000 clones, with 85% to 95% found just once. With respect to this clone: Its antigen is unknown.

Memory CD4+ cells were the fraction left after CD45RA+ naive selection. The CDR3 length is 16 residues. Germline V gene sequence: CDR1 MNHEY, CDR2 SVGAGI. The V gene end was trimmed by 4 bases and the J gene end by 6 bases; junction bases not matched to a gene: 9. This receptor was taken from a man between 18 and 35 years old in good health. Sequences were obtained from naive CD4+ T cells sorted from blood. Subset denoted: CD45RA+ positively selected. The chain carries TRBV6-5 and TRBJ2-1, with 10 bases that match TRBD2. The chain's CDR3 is CASSSRAGGPGNEQFF. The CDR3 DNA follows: TGTGCCAGCAGTTCAAGAGCGGGGGGGCCGGGCAATGAGCAGTTCTTC.